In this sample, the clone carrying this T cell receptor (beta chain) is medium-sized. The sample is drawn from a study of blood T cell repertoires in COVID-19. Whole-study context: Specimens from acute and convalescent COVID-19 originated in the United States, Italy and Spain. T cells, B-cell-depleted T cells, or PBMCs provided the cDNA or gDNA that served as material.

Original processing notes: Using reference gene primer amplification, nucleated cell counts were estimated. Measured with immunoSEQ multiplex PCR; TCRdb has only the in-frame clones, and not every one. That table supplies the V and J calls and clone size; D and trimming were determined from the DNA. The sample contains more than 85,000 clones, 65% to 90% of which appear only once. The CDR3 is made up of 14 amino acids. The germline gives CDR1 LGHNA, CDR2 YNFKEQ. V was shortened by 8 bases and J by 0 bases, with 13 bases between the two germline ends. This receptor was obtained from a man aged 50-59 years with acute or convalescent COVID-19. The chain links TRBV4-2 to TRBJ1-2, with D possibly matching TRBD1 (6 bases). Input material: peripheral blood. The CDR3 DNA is TGTGCCAGCTCGGACAGAGAAGCTAACTATGGCTACACCTTC. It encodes CASSDREANYGYTF.